This TCR beta chain comes out of a study of cytomegalovirus exposure and HLA in healthy donors. Germline V CDR1 and CDR2: SGHRS, YFSETQ. The V end was cut by 5 bases, the J end by 3 bases, with 15 bases between. The CDR3 is made up of 14 amino acids. Overall study findings and caveats: Productive rates of about 87% or about 30% were seen for most TCR beta V segments in an earlier analysis. The study flagged some 170 TCR beta chains as cytomegalovirus-associated.

The PCR had 60 Vbeta and 13 Jbeta primers. TCRdb's table, derived via immunoSEQ multiplex PCR, lists solely in-frame clones and lacks some. The table has 240,000 or so clones, approximately 81% seen once. As concerns this clone: The antigen is not known.

V is TRBV5-1 and J is TRBJ2-7, with a tentative D call TRBD2 (5 bases). Source material: PBMCs. The sequence was collected from a woman aged 55-70 years in good health and CMV-seropositive. CDR3 sequence (DNA): TGCGCCAGCAGAATGAGAGAAAGCGGCTACGAGCAGTACTTC. It encodes CASRMRESGYEQYF. Using reference TRBV5-1 and TRBJ2-7 for the parts outside the CDR3, the full variable domain is KAGVTQTPRYLIKTRGQQVTLSCSPISGHRSVSWYQQTPGQGLQFLFEYFSETQRNKGNFPGRFSGRQFSNSRSEMNVSTLELGDSALYLCASRMRESGYEQYFGPGTRLTVT.